This T cell receptor (beta chain) stems from a study of technical replicates of blood from several donors. TCRdb's table, derived via immunoSEQ multiplex PCR, lists solely in-frame clones and lacks some. The sample carries tens of thousands of clones, 95% recorded once. V lost 1 base to trimming and J lost 1 base, with 4 bases between them. The CDR3 contains 13 residues. Per germline, CDR1 SNHLY and CDR2 FYNNEI. Input material: T cells isolated from PBMCs. V usage is TRBV2 and J usage is TRBJ1-1; unclear D gene. This clonotype was obtained from a human donor in good health. The CDR3 spells CASSEGANTEAFF. CDR3 DNA sequence: TGTGCCAGCAGTGAAGGAGCGAACACTGAAGCTTTCTTT.